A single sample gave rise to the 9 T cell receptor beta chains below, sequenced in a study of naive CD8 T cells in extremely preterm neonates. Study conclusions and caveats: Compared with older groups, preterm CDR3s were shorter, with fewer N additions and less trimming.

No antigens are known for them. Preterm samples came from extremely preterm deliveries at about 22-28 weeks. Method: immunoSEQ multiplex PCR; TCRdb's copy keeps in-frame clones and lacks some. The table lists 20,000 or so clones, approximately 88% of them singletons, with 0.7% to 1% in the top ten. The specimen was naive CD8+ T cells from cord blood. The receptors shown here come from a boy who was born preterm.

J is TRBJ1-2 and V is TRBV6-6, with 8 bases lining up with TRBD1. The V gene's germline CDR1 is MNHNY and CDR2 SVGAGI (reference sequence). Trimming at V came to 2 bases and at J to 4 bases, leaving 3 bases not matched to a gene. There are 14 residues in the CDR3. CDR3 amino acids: CASSYRTGGYGYTF. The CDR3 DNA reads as TGTGCCAGCAGTTACCGAACAGGGGGCTATGGCTACACCTTC.

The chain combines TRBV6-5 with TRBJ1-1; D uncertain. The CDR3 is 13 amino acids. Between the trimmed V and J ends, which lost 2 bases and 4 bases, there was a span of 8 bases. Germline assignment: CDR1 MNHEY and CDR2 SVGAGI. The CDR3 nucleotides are TGTGCCAGCAGTTACCCGGACGGCACTGAAGCTTTCTTT. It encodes CASSYPDGTEAFF.

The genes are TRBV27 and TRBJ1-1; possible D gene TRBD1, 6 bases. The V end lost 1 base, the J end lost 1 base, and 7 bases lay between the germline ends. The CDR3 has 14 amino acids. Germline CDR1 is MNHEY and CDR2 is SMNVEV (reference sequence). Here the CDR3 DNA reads TGTGCCAGCAGTTTATGGGGACAGAACACTGAAGCTTTCTTT. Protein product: CASSLWGQNTEAFF.

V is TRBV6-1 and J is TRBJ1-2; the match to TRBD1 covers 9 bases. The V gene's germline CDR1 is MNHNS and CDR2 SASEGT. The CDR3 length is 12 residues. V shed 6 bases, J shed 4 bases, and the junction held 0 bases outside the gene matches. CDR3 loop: CASRTGGYGYTF. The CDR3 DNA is TGTGCCAGCAGGACAGGGGGCTATGGCTACACCTTC.

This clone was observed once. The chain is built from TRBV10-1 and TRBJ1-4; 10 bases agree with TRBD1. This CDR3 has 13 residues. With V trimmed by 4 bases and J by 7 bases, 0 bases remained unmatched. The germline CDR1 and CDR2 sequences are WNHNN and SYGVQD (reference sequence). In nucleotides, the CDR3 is TGCGCCAGCAGTGGGGACAGGGGTGAAAAACTGTTTTTT. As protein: CASSGDRGEKLFF.

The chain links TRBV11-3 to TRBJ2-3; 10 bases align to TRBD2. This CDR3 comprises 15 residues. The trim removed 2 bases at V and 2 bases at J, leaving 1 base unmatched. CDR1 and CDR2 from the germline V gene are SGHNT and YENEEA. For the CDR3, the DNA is TGTGCCAGCAGCTTACTAGCGGGGGCCACAGATACGCAGTATTTT. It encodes CASSLLAGATDTQYF.

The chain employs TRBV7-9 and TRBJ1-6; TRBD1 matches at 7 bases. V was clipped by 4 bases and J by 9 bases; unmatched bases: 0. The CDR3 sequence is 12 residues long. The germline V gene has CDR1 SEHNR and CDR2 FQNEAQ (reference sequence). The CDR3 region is CASSSGGSPLHF. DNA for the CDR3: TGTGCCAGCAGCTCAGGGGGTTCACCCCTCCACTTT.

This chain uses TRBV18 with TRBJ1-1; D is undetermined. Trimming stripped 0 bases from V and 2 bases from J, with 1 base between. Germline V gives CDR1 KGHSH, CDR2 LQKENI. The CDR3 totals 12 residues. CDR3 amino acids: CASSPPNTEAFF. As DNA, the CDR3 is TGTGCCAGCTCACCACCAAACACTGAAGCTTTCTTT.

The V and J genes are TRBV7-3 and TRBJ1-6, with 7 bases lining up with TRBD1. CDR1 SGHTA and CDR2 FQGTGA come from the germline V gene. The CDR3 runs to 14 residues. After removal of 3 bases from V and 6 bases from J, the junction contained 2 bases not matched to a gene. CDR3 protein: CASSLTGFNSPLHF. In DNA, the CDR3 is TGTGCCAGCAGCTTGACAGGGTTTAATTCACCCCTCCACTTT.